The next 5 T cell receptor beta chains were all read from a single sample in a study of blood T cell repertoires in COVID-19. Produced via immunoSEQ multiplex PCR; TCRdb's table is partial and in-frame only. Of under 80,000 clones in the sample, roughly 80% are singletons; the top ten hold 15%. Sequenced: peripheral blood. The source is a man in his sixties with COVID-19, enrolled during active disease.

The rearrangement links TRBV6-5 to TRBJ1-5, with D maybe TRBD1 (5 bases). This CDR3 is built from 14 residues. The V end was cut by 6 bases, the J end by 1 base, with 10 bases between. In germline, CDR1 is MNHEY, CDR2 SVGAGI. The CDR3 nucleotides read TGTGCCAGCAGCTCGGGGGGGAGCAATCAGCCCCAGCATTTT. Protein product: CASSSGGSNQPQHF.

V and J are TRBV5-4 and TRBJ2-5, with 13 nucleotides matching TRBD2. Germline V lookup: CDR1 SGHNT, CDR2 YYREEE (reference sequence). V dropped 5 bases and J dropped 5; count of bases not matched to a gene: 3. CDR3 size: 14 residues. The CDR3 sequence: CASRVTSGGETQYF. CDR3 coding DNA: TGTGCCAGCAGGGTGACTAGCGGGGGGGAGACCCAGTACTTC.

The chain recombines TRBV9 with TRBJ2-1; the match to TRBD2 covers 7 bases. The germline gives CDR1 SGDLS, CDR2 YYNGEE. The CDR3 length is 16 residues. Trimming removed 4 bases from V and 3 bases from J; junction bases left unmatched: 10. Here the CDR3 DNA reads TGTGCCAGCAGCCCTCCCAGCGGGGAGGACTACAATGAGCAGTTCTTC. It specifies CASSPPSGEDYNEQFF.

The chain joins TRBV2 to TRBJ1-2; D ambiguous. CDR3 length: 13 residues. The germline V and J ends were trimmed by 7 bases and 7 bases, with 16 bases remaining between them. The germline CDR1 and CDR2 sequences are SNHLY and FYNNEI. CDR3 nucleotide sequence: TGTGCCAGCATTAGGACCCGGGAGGGTGGCTACACCTTC. Translation: CASIRTREGGYTF.

V is TRBV10-3 and J is TRBJ1-5; the match to TRBD1 covers 7 bases. Germline CDR1 reads ENHRY; CDR2 reads SYGVKD. The CDR3 consists of 15 residues. The trim removed 6 bases at V and 0 bases at J, leaving 5 bases unmatched. The DNA for the CDR3 is TGTGCCATCAGCCCCGACAGGGATAGCAATCAGCCCCAGCATTTT. Protein sequence: CAISPDRDSNQPQHF.